The rows below give T cell receptor beta chains drawn from one sample of a study of STAT3 mutations in large granular lymphocyte leukemia. The protocol was immunoSEQ multiplex PCR, while the TCRdb copy is restricted to in-frame clones and leaves out a portion. The profile shows around 13,000 clones, roughly 90% of them singletons. Material: peripheral blood mononuclear cells. All receptors derive from a man aged 40-49 years with T-cell large granular lymphocyte leukemia. Some clones in this sample may be carry-over from other donors' samples. The conserved cysteine and the conserved F or W are not part of the CDR3 here.

CDR3aa: ATSRFGDIEIPQSNYGYT; v_gene: TRBV15; j_gene: TRBJ1-2
CDR3aa: AWGYYSYEQY; v_gene: TRBV30; j_gene: TRBJ2-7
CDR3aa: ASSLGTDYTEAF; v_gene: TRBV4-3; j_gene: TRBJ1-1
CDR3aa: AWRGQGENTEAF; v_gene: TRBV30; j_gene: TRBJ1-1
CDR3aa: ASSRGQGGGEKLF; v_gene: TRBV6-1; j_gene: TRBJ1-4
CDR3aa: ASSFVAPGGLWEETQY; v_gene: TRBV5-1; j_gene: TRBJ2-5
CDR3aa: ASSQTLDWGLTGELF; v_gene: TRBV4-1; j_gene: TRBJ2-2
CDR3aa: ASSLGTGSSSTDTQY; v_gene: TRBV5-1; j_gene: TRBJ2-3
CDR3aa: ASRPTGGAEQY; v_gene: TRBV28; j_gene: TRBJ2-7
CDR3aa: ASSLEGSSYNEQF; v_gene: TRBV5-1; j_gene: TRBJ2-1
CDR3aa: ASRPQGALMRDEQY; v_gene: TRBV5-5; j_gene: TRBJ2-7
CDR3aa: ASLQDSYGYT; v_gene: TRBV10-2; j_gene: TRBJ1-2
CDR3aa: ASSLEAGEYSPLH; v_gene: TRBV5-1; j_gene: TRBJ1-6
CDR3aa: ASRKGREQY; v_gene: TRBV27; j_gene: TRBJ2-7
CDR3aa: ASSYGFGGEYNEQF; v_gene: TRBV6-5; j_gene: TRBJ2-1
CDR3aa: ASSSTPSGQIYEQY; v_gene: TRBV19; j_gene: TRBJ2-7
CDR3aa: ASSRRDREEAF; v_gene: TRBV6-6; j_gene: TRBJ1-1
CDR3aa: ASSQDRGKEAF; v_gene: TRBV4-3; j_gene: TRBJ1-1
CDR3aa: ASSLLQGRNTEAF; v_gene: TRBV5-1; j_gene: TRBJ1-1
CDR3aa: ASSQGNYQPQH; v_gene: TRBV14; j_gene: TRBJ1-5
CDR3aa: ASSGGSVRETQY; v_gene: TRBV5-1; j_gene: TRBJ2-5
CDR3aa: ASSERLFGEQY; v_gene: TRBV6-1; j_gene: TRBJ2-7
CDR3aa: ASSRGLETQY; v_gene: TRBV6-6; j_gene: TRBJ2-5
CDR3aa: SVEEVRGVDGEQY; v_gene: TRBV29-1; j_gene: TRBJ2-7
CDR3aa: ASSFSGTDSPLH; v_gene: TRBV7-2; j_gene: TRBJ1-6
CDR3aa: ASSRTSNEETQY; v_gene: TRBV5-1; j_gene: TRBJ2-5
CDR3aa: ASSLEALIRGYGYT; v_gene: TRBV27; j_gene: TRBJ1-2
CDR3aa: ASSPNSDTQY; v_gene: TRBV6-5; j_gene: TRBJ2-3
CDR3aa: SVEGRGPVRGYT; v_gene: TRBV29-1; j_gene: TRBJ1-2
CDR3aa: ASSVNTDTQY; v_gene: TRBV5-4; j_gene: TRBJ2-3
CDR3aa: ASSPPLRTGRMNTEAF; v_gene: TRBV18; j_gene: TRBJ1-1
CDR3aa: ASSLRTGVQPQH; v_gene: TRBV27; j_gene: TRBJ1-5
CDR3aa: ASNPGQGNTEAF; v_gene: TRBV5-1; j_gene: TRBJ1-1
CDR3aa: ASARGRQETQY; v_gene: TRBV6-6; j_gene: TRBJ2-5
CDR3aa: ASSFPVNEQF; v_gene: TRBV5-8; j_gene: TRBJ2-1
CDR3aa: ASSQETGNSPLH; v_gene: TRBV4-2; j_gene: TRBJ1-6
CDR3aa: ASSPRVTGELF; v_gene: TRBV18; j_gene: TRBJ2-2
CDR3aa: ASSYSGQLMNTEAF; v_gene: TRBV6-5; j_gene: TRBJ1-1
CDR3aa: ASSFYREYEQY; v_gene: TRBV28; j_gene: TRBJ2-7
CDR3aa: ASSYLDSGSYEQY; v_gene: TRBV5-6; j_gene: TRBJ2-7
CDR3aa: ASSVRSNQPQH; v_gene: TRBV19; j_gene: TRBJ1-5
CDR3aa: ASSHSWGARGNTIY; v_gene: TRBV4-1; j_gene: TRBJ1-3
CDR3aa: ASSPQDFRTEAF; v_gene: TRBV5-1; j_gene: TRBJ1-1
CDR3aa: ASRGQGRDEKLF; v_gene: TRBV6-5; j_gene: TRBJ1-4